The clone carrying this TCR beta chain was counted between two and nine times. The antigen is unknown. One end of the junction fails to match germline, which may point to a read error. The CDR3 consists of 17 residues. Germline CDR1 and CDR2: SGDLS and YYNGEE. This record comes from a study of post-analysis software for immune sequencing data. At the level of the study: In terms of disease course, relapsing-remitting, secondary progressive and progressive-relapsing multiple sclerosis were included. Study findings and constraints: Comparison of patients with controls showed five TRBV segments more frequent in patients, TRBV5-6, TRBV5-1 and TRBV20-1 among them. Samples from one preparation batch, clustered by F measure, grouped strongly together.

Built from TCR beta cDNA, the libraries had unique molecular identifiers in them. T cells numbering about 0.85 to 10 million gave rise to 500,000 to 600,000 cDNA molecules. TCRdb reprocessed the PCR reads via MiXCR and lists one record per CDR3 protein. The sample lists hundreds of thousands of distinct CDR3 sequences; 30% to 45% were seen once. Specimen: blood. The origin of this receptor is a girl between 10 and 17 years old with multiple sclerosis. This chain connects TRBV9 to TRBJ2-1, with D tentatively TRBD2 (6 bases). This CDR3 is CVSSPGLSRDSYNEQFF. The CDR3 DNA sequence: TGTGTCAGCAGCCCCGGACTAAGCCGGGACTCCTACAATGAGCAGTTCTTC.